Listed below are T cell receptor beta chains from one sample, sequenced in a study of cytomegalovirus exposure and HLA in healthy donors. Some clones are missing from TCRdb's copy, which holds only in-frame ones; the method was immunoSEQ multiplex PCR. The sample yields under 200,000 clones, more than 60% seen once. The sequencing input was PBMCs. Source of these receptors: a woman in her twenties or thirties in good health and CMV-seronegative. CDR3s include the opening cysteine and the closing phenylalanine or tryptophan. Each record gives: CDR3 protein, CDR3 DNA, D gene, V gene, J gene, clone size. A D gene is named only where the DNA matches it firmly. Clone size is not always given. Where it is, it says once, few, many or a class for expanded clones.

CDR3 protein: CASRLSNTGELFF
CDR3 DNA: TGTGCCAGCCGACTCAGCAACACCGGGGAGCTGTTTTTT
D gene: -
V gene: TRBV19
J gene: TRBJ2-2
clone size: -

CDR3 protein: CASSQDAAVLYTEAFF
CDR3 DNA: TGCGCCAGCAGCCAAGACGCGGCGGTACTTTACACTGAAGCTTTCTTT
D gene: -
V gene: TRBV4-1
J gene: TRBJ1-1
clone size: -

CDR3 protein: CASSSRSTPSGNEQFF
CDR3 DNA: TGTGCCAGCAGTTCTCGCTCGACGCCTAGCGGCAATGAGCAGTTCTTC
D gene: TRBD2
V gene: TRBV27
J gene: TRBJ2-1
clone size: -

CDR3 protein: CASRSREKLFF
CDR3 DNA: TGTGCCAGCAGGAGCCGGGAAAAACTGTTTTTT
D gene: -
V gene: TRBV6-1
J gene: TRBJ1-4
clone size: few

CDR3 protein: CASSYQTGGAYDEQYF
CDR3 DNA: TGTGCCAGCAGCTACCAAACAGGGGGCGCATACGACGAGCAGTACTTC
D gene: TRBD1
V gene: TRBV13
J gene: TRBJ2-7
clone size: -

CDR3 protein: CATSRGAGNTGELFF
CDR3 DNA: TGTGCCACCAGCAGAGGGGCAGGGAACACCGGGGAGCTGTTTTTT
D gene: -
V gene: TRBV15
J gene: TRBJ2-2
clone size: once

CDR3 protein: CASSLREELAGAPNTQYF
CDR3 DNA: TGTGCCAGCAGCTTAAGGGAAGAACTAGCGGGGGCTCCAAATACGCAGTATTTT
D gene: TRBD2
V gene: TRBV7-9
J gene: TRBJ2-3
clone size: -

CDR3 protein: CASRSAGLTDTQYF
CDR3 DNA: TGCGCCAGCAGATCTGCGGGGCTCACAGATACGCAGTATTTT
D gene: -
V gene: TRBV5-1
J gene: TRBJ2-3
clone size: -

CDR3 protein: CASSIRTSGGYYEQYF
CDR3 DNA: TGTGCCAGTAGTATACGGACTAGCGGGGGTTACTACGAGCAGTACTTC
D gene: TRBD2
V gene: TRBV19
J gene: TRBJ2-7
clone size: -

CDR3 protein: CASARTGIITEAFF
CDR3 DNA: TGTGCCAGTGCCCGGACAGGGATTATCACTGAAGCTTTCTTT
D gene: TRBD1
V gene: TRBV19
J gene: TRBJ1-1
clone size: -

CDR3 protein: CAISESETGGYTGELFF
CDR3 DNA: TGTGCCATCAGTGAGTCAGAGACAGGGGGCTACACCGGGGAGCTGTTTTTT
D gene: TRBD1
V gene: TRBV10-3
J gene: TRBJ2-2
clone size: -

CDR3 protein: CASTAWGQGIEAFF
CDR3 DNA: TGTGCCAGCACAGCTTGGGGACAGGGTATTGAAGCTTTCTTT
D gene: TRBD1
V gene: TRBV9
J gene: TRBJ1-1
clone size: -

CDR3 protein: CASSVIGMNTEAFF
CDR3 DNA: TGTGCCAGCAGTGTGATCGGGATGAACACTGAAGCTTTCTTT
D gene: -
V gene: TRBV6-4
J gene: TRBJ1-1
clone size: -

CDR3 protein: CASSPRTKGWTEAFF
CDR3 DNA: TGCGCCAGCAGCCCTAGAACAAAAGGATGGACTGAAGCTTTCTTT
D gene: -
V gene: TRBV5-1
J gene: TRBJ1-1
clone size: -

CDR3 protein: CASNVGGQETQYF
CDR3 DNA: TGTGCCAGCAATGTCGGGGGACAAGAGACCCAGTACTTC
D gene: -
V gene: TRBV2
J gene: TRBJ2-5
clone size: -

CDR3 protein: CASRDETGQNTEAFF
CDR3 DNA: TGTGCCAGCAGAGATGAGACAGGGCAGAACACTGAAGCTTTCTTT
D gene: TRBD1
V gene: TRBV2
J gene: TRBJ1-1
clone size: -

CDR3 protein: CASSLGTGEQYF
CDR3 DNA: TGTGCCAGCAGCCTAGGGACTGGCGAGCAGTACTTC
D gene: -
V gene: TRBV5-1
J gene: TRBJ2-7
clone size: -

CDR3 protein: CASSLVAGQLSGNTIYF
CDR3 DNA: TGTGCCAGCAGCTTAGTCGCGGGACAGTTGTCTGGAAACACCATATATTTT
D gene: TRBD1
V gene: TRBV7-2
J gene: TRBJ1-3
clone size: few

CDR3 protein: CASSWGQGNQPQHF
CDR3 DNA: TGTGCCAGCAGCTGGGGACAGGGCAATCAGCCCCAGCATTTT
D gene: TRBD1
V gene: TRBV5-8
J gene: TRBJ1-5
clone size: once

CDR3 protein: CASTFSRACAFF
CDR3 DNA: TGTGCCAGCACCTTCTCCAGGGCCTGCGCTTTCTTT
D gene: -
V gene: TRBV5-6
J gene: TRBJ1-1
clone size: once

CDR3 protein: CASSVQGLDGSPLHF
CDR3 DNA: TGTGCCAGTAGCGTACAGGGCCTGGATGGTTCACCCCTCCACTTT
D gene: -
V gene: TRBV19
J gene: TRBJ1-6
clone size: -

CDR3 protein: CASSYGAGGAYEQYF
CDR3 DNA: TGTGCCAGCAGTTACGGGGCGGGGGGGGCTTACGAGCAGTACTTC
D gene: TRBD2
V gene: TRBV6-5
J gene: TRBJ2-7
clone size: -

CDR3 protein: CASYLAGEQPQHF
CDR3 DNA: TGTGCCAGCTACCTGGCGGGGGAACAGCCCCAGCATTTT
D gene: -
V gene: TRBV28
J gene: TRBJ1-5
clone size: -

CDR3 protein: CASSFRSGGARETQYF
CDR3 DNA: TGTGCCAGCAGCTTCAGAAGCGGGGGGGCCAGAGAGACCCAGTACTTC
D gene: TRBD2
V gene: TRBV7-6
J gene: TRBJ2-5
clone size: -

CDR3 protein: CASSIRQARAGTQYF
CDR3 DNA: TGTGCCAGTAGTATTAGACAAGCCCGTGCGGGGACCCAGTACTTC
D gene: -
V gene: TRBV19
J gene: TRBJ2-5
clone size: -